Presented here are 9 T cell receptor beta chains from one specimen sequenced in a study of T cell clones after liver transplantation. The assay was immunoSEQ multiplex PCR, and TCRdb's table has in-frame clones only and misses some. This repertoire shows 95,000 to 110,000 clones, around 80% found once; its top ten account for roughly 3.1%. The sample consisted of CD4+ T cells from blood, taken approximately 50 months after liver transplant. The receptor set was obtained from a human patient who received a liver transplant. The T cells may partly be graft donor cells.

This sequence joins TRBV4-3 and TRBJ2-5; TRBD1 or TRBD2 may be the D gene (5 bases each). The ends were cut back, 0 bases at V and 13 bases at J, with 18 bases in the middle. Germline V gene sequence: CDR1 LGHNA, CDR2 YSLEER. The CDR3 consists of 14 residues. CDR3 protein: CASSQDRTGPTAYF. In DNA form, the CDR3 reads TGCGCCAGCAGCCAAGATCGGACGGGGCCCACAGCGTACTTC.

This rearrangement joins TRBV25-1 to TRBJ2-6, with a weak D call TRBD2 (5 bases). The ends were cut back, 6 bases at V and 0 bases at J, with 15 bases in the middle. The CDR3 sequence is 17 residues long. Germline CDR1 and CDR2: MGHDK and SYGVNS. The CDR3 reads CASSLNRGSSGANVLTF. The CDR3, as DNA: TGTGCCAGCAGCCTCAATCGGGGATCCTCTGGGGCCAACGTCCTGACTTTC.

V is TRBV15 and J is TRBJ2-1; D not certain. Looked up from germline, CDR1 is LNHNV and CDR2 is YYDKDF (reference sequence). The CDR3 covers 14 residues. The V end lost 0 bases, the J end lost 9 bases, and 12 bases lay between the germline ends. CDR3 in DNA: TGTGCCACCAGCAGAGATTCCGGCGGTAGTGAGCAGTTCTTC. Protein sequence: CATSRDSGGSEQFF.

The chain combines TRBV19 with TRBJ2-2, with 7 bases that match TRBD1. V was pared by 5 bases and J by 6 bases, with 9 bases of the junction left unmatched. The CDR3 runs 15 residues. CDR1 is LNHDA and CDR2 is SQIVND in the germline V gene (reference sequence). CDR3 loop: CASSAGTAGPGELFF. In DNA form, the CDR3 reads TGTGCCAGTAGTGCCGGGACAGCCGGCCCCGGGGAGCTGTTTTTT. The whole variable domain, filled in from reference TRBV19 and TRBJ2-2, reads DGGITQSPKYLFRKEGQNVTLSCEQNLNHDAMYWYRQDPGQGLRLIYYSQIVNDFQKGDIAEGYSVSREKKESFPLTVTSAQKNPTAFYLCASSAGTAGPGELFFGEGSRLTVL.

The genes are TRBV28 and TRBJ2-3, with TRBD2 matching over 10 bases. With V trimmed by 4 bases and J by 2 bases, 27 bases remained unmatched. The length of the CDR3 is 23 residues. Per the germline V gene, CDR1 is MDHEN and CDR2 is SYDVKM. The CDR3 DNA is TGTGCCAGCAGTTATCCACAGGGGAAATCTGTGACTAGCGGGTTCCCACTCACAGATACGCAGTATTTT. Translating it yields CASSYPQGKSVTSGFPLTDTQYF.

This sequence joins TRBV7-3 and TRBJ1-1; 7 bases agree with TRBD1. This CDR3 has 17 amino acids. Trimming cost V 0 bases and J 4 bases; bases outside gene matches: 11. Germline CDR1 and CDR2: SGHTA and FQGTGA. CDR3 in amino acids: CASSLTGRQGEGTEAFF. The CDR3 DNA is TGTGCCAGCAGCTTAACAGGTCGACAGGGCGAGGGCACTGAAGCTTTCTTT.

The rearrangement joins TRBV6-6 to TRBJ2-1; the match to TRBD2 covers 13 bases. The CDR3 sequence is 14 residues long. CDR1 and CDR2 from the germline V gene are MNHNY and SVGAGI (reference sequence). J lost 6 bases, V lost 4 bases, and 0 bases had no gene match. CDR3 amino acids: CASSWTSGSNEQFF. The CDR3 DNA reads as TGTGCCAGCAGTTGGACTAGCGGGAGCAATGAGCAGTTCTTC.

The chain employs TRBV15 and TRBJ1-1, with 8 bases matching TRBD1. Germline CDR1 reads LNHNV; CDR2 reads YYDKDF (reference sequence). V shed 0 bases, J shed 9 bases, and the junction held 6 bases outside the gene matches. The CDR3 runs 14 residues. The CDR3 DNA is TGTGCCACCAGCAGAGACCCGGACAGGGAAAAAGCTTTCTTT. Amino acids: CATSRDPDREKAFF.

V usage is TRBV7-9 and J usage is TRBJ2-2; D is undetermined. The CDR3 sequence is 13 residues long. The germline V gene has CDR1 SEHNR and CDR2 FQNEAQ (reference sequence). The V and J ends lost 4 bases and 7 bases respectively, with 10 bases between them. The CDR3 loop reads CASSSGPGGELFF. CDR3 sequence (DNA): TGTGCCAGCAGCTCCGGCCCGGGCGGGGAGCTGTTTTTT.